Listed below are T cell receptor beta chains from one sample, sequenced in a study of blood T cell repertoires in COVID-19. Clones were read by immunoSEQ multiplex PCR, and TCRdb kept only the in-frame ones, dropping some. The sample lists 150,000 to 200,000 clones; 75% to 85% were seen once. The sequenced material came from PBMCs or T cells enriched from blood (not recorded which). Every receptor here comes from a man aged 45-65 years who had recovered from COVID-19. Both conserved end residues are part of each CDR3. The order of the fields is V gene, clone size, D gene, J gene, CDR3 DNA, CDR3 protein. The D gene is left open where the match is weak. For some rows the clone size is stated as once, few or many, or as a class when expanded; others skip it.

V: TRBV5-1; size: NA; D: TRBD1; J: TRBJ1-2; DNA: TGCGCCAGCGGGCAAGGGGGCGACTATGGCTACACCTTC; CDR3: CASGQGGDYGYTF
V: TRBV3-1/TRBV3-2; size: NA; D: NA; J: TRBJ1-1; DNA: TGTGCCAGCAGCCCCACGACAGCTCCTAACACTGAAGCTTTCTTT; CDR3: CASSPTTAPNTEAFF
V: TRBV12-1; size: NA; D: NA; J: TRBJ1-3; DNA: TGTGCCAGCAGCTTTGCAGGGGCTTTGGATGGAAACACCATATATTTT; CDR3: CASSFAGALDGNTIYF
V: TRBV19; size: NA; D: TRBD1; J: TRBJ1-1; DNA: TGTGCCAGTAACCCTCGCAGGGGGTTCAATTTAAACACTGAAGCTTTCTTT; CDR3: CASNPRRGFNLNTEAFF
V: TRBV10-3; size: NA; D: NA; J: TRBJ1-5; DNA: TGTGCCATCTCCAGGACAGACGATCAGCCCCAGCATTTT; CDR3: CAISRTDDQPQHF
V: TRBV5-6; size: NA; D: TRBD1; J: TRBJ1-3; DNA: TGTGCCAGCAGTCTAGGACAGGGCCGATCTGGAAACACCATATATTTT; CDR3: CASSLGQGRSGNTIYF
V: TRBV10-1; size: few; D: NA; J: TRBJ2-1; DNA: TGCGCCAGCAGTGAGTCAGGGGTTCTCTCCCAGTTCTTC; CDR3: CASSESGVLSQFF
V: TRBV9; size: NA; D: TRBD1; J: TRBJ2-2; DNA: TGTGCCAGCAGGCAAACAACAGGGGACACCGGGGAGCTGTTTTTT; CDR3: CASRQTTGDTGELFF
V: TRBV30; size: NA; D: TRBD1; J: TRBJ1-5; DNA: TGTGCCTGGAGTGCAGGGGGCTCTAATCAGCCCCAGCATTTT; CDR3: CAWSAGGSNQPQHF
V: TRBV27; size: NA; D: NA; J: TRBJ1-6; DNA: TGTGCCAGCAGTTTAATGTCGGTCGATAATTCACCCCTCCACTTT; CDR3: CASSLMSVDNSPLHF
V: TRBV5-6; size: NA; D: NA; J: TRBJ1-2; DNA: TGTGCCAGCAGTTTGAGTTGGGGGCTCGGTGGCTACACCTTC; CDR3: CASSLSWGLGGYTF
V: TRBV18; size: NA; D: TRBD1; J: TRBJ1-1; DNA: TGTGCCAGCTCCGGACAGGGGGCTTCTGAAGCTTTCTTT; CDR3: CASSGQGASEAFF
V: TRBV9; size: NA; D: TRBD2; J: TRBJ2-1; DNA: TGTGCCAGCAGCGTAGGGACTAGCTACAATGAGCAGTTCTTC; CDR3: CASSVGTSYNEQFF
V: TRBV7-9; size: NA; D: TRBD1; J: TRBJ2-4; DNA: TGTGCCAGCAGCGTCCGGGACAGGGTGGACTTC; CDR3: CASSVRDRVDF
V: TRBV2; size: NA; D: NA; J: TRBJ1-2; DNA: TGTGCCAGCAGTGAAGAGATTTACGGGGGTAACTATGGCTACACCTTC; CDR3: CASSEEIYGGNYGYTF
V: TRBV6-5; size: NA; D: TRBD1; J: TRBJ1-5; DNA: TGTGCCAGCCAATCCGAGGGGGCTGGCAATCAGCCCCAGCATTTT; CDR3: CASQSEGAGNQPQHF
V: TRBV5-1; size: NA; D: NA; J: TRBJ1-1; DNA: TGCGCCAGCAGCCCTAAAGGTGGGACTGGGGACACTGAAGCTTTCTTT; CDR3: CASSPKGGTGDTEAFF
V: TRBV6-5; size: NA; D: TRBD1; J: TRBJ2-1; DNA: TGTGCCAGCGGGACAGGGCAAATACTCAATGAGCAGTTCTTC; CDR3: CASGTGQILNEQFF
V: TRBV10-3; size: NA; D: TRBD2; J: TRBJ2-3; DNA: TGTGCCATCAGCCCCCGGGGGGACAGCACAGATACGCAGTATTTT; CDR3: CAISPRGDSTDTQYF
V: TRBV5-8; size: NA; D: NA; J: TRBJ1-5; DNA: TGTGCCAGCACCGGAGGGCAGGGTAGCAATCAGCCCCAGCATTTT; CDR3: CASTGGQGSNQPQHF
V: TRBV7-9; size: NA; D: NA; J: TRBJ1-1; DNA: TGTGCCAGCAGCCCAGCCGGGGGGAACACTGAAGCTTTCTTT; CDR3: CASSPAGGNTEAFF
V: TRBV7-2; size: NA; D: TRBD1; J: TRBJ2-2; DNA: TGTGCCAGCAGCTTACGGACAGGGGACACCGGGGAGCTGTTTTTT; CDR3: CASSLRTGDTGELFF
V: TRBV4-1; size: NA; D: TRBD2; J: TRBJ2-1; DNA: TGCGCCAGCAGCCTCACTAGCGGGGGTTCCTACAATGAGCAGTTCTTC; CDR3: CASSLTSGGSYNEQFF
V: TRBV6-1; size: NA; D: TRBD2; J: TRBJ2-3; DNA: TGTGCCAGCAGTGAAGGAGCGGGGGTGGTAACAGATACGCAGTATTTT; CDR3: CASSEGAGVVTDTQYF
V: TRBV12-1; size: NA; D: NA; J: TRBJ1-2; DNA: TGTGCCAGCTTATGTCAGGGGCTAAACTATGGCTACACCTTC; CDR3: CASLCQGLNYGYTF
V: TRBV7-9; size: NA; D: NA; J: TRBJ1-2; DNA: TGTGCCAGCAGCTTAGTTACGGGGGACTATGGCTACACCTTC; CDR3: CASSLVTGDYGYTF
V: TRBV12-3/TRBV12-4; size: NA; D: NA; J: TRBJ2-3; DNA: TGTGCCAGCAGTTTGTCCGGCACAGATACGCAGTATTTT; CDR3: CASSLSGTDTQYF
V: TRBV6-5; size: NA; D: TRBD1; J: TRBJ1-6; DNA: TGTGCCGGAAAACAGGGGTTAGATTCACCCCTCCACTTT; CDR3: CAGKQGLDSPLHF
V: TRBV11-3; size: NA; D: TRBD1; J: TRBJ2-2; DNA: TGTGCCAGCAGCTTCTCCGGGACAGCCGGGGAGCTGTTTTTT; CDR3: CASSFSGTAGELFF
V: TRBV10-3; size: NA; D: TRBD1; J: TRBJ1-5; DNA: TGTGCCATCAGTTCGGACAGGGGTGGGAATCAGCCCCAGCATTTT; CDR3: CAISSDRGGNQPQHF
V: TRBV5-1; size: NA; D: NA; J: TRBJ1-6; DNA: TGCGCCAGCAGCTCACAGGGTTCGAGAAATTCACCCCTCCACTTT; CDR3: CASSSQGSRNSPLHF
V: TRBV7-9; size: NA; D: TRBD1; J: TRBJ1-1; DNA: TGTGCCAGCAGCCCCCAGGACAGGACGGCTTTCTTT; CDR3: CASSPQDRTAFF
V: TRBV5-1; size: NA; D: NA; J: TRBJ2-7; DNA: TGCGCCAGCAGTAACACAGATAGGTACGAGCAGTACTTC; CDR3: CASSNTDRYEQYF
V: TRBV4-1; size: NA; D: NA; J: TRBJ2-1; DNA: TGCGCCAGCAGCCAAGTCGCCTTCGGCTCCTACAATGAGCAGTTCTTC; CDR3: CASSQVAFGSYNEQFF
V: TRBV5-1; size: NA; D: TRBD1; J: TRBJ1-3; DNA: TGCGCCAGCAGCCTCGGAGACAGGGGATCGAACACCATATATTTT; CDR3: CASSLGDRGSNTIYF
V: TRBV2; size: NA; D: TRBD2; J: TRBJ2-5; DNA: TGTGCCAGCAGTGATCCTAGCGGGGGAGAGACCCAGTACTTC; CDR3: CASSDPSGGETQYF
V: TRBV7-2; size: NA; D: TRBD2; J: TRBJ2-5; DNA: TGTGCCAGCAGCTCGGGTCGACTAGCGGGGGGTTACCAAGAGACCCAGTACTTC; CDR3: CASSSGRLAGGYQETQYF
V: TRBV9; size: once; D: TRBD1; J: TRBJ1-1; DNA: TGTGCCAGCAGCGGACCAGGGGGAAGAGACACTGAAGCTTTCTTT; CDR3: CASSGPGGRDTEAFF
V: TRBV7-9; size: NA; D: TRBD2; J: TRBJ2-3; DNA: TGTGCCAGCAGCTTCGGGCTAGCGGACACAGATACGCAGTATTTT; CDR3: CASSFGLADTDTQYF
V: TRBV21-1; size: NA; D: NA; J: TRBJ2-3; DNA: TGTGCCAGCACCGCGGGCAGGGGGCCAGATACGCAGTATTTT; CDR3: CASTAGRGPDTQYF
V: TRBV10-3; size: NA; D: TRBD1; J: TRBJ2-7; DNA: TGTGCCATCAGTGTAGAGGGGGCTTACGAGCAGTACTTC; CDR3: CAISVEGAYEQYF
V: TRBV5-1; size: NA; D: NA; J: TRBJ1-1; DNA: TGCGCCAGCAGCCAAACAGGGTTGAACACTGAAGCTTTCTTT; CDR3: CASSQTGLNTEAFF
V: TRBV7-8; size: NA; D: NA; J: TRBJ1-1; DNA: TGTGCCAGCAGCCCTAGGGGGGGATCCAACACTGAAGCTTTCTTT; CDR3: CASSPRGGSNTEAFF
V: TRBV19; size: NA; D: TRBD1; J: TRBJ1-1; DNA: TGTGCCAGTACCTGGGACAGGGGGAACACTGAAGCTTTCTTT; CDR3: CASTWDRGNTEAFF
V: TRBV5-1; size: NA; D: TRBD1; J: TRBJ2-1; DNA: TGCGCCAGCAGCATCTCCGGGACAGAGACATACAATGAGCAGTTCTTC; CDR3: CASSISGTETYNEQFF
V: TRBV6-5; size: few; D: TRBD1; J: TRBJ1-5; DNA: TGTGCCAGCAAAGTGGACAGGGGGTATCAGCCCCAGCATTTT; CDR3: CASKVDRGYQPQHF
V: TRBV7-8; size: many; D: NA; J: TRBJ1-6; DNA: TGTGCCAGCAGCTTATCAGCAGGGCAAGCTTCACCCCTCCACTTT; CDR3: CASSLSAGQASPLHF
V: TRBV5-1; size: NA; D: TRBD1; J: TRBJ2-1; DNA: TGCGCCAGCAGCTCAGGACAGGGGGCCTACAATGAGCAGTTCTTC; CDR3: CASSSGQGAYNEQFF
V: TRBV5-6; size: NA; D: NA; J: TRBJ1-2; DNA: TGTGCCAGCAGCTTGGAACTGGTGGGCTACACCTTC; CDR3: CASSLELVGYTF
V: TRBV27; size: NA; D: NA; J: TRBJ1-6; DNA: TGTGCCAGCAGTTTAAGGGAGAATAATTCACCCCTCCACTTT; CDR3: CASSLRENNSPLHF
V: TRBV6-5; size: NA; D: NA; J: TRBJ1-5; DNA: TGTGCCACCCTGTTTCAAGGGGTTCGGCCCCAGCATTTT; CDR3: CATLFQGVRPQHF
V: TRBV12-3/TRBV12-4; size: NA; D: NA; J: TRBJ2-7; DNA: TGTGCCAGCACCCAGCAGGGGGGTGAGCAGTACTTC; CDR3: CASTQQGGEQYF
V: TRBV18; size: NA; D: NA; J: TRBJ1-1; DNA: TGTGCCAGCTCACCAACATTAGCGGGCGGTACTGAAGCTTTCTTT; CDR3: CASSPTLAGGTEAFF
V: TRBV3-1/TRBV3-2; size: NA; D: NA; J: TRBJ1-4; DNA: TGTGCCAGCAGCCAAGTAGATGAAAAACTGTTTTTT; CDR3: CASSQVDEKLFF
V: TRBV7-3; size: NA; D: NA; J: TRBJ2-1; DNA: TGTGCCAGCAGCTTACGCGGGGGCAGGGATGAGCAGTTCTTC; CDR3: CASSLRGGRDEQFF